The source of this T cell receptor (beta chain) is a study of radiation and T cells in renal cell carcinoma. Study-wide points: No pretreatment tumor biopsies were available for baseline clonotypes.

Documented time point: blood 4 weeks post-SBRT, at nephrectomy. This sample's treatment: 15 Gy SBRT to primary tumor, nephrectomy 4 weeks later. As regards this clone: Its antigen is unknown.

The data were produced by immunoSEQ multiplex PCR, yet TCRdb's version contains in-frame clones alone and is incomplete. The sample records some 80,000 clones, around four fifths being singletons. This specimen was blood, taken from a patient whose treatment included radiotherapy and nephrectomy. The TCR sequence derives from an older woman with renal cell carcinoma.

The CDR3 loop is CASSPVQGFSGNTIYF. For the CDR3, the DNA is TGTGCCAGCAGTCCCGTGCAGGGGTTCTCTGGAAACACCATATATTTT. This rearrangement joins TRBV28 to TRBJ1-3; D may be TRBD1 (6 bases). The CDR3 runs 16 residues. Per germline, CDR1 MDHEN and CDR2 SYDVKM. The V end was cut by 5 bases, the J end by 0 bases, with 14 bases between.